This TCR beta chain came from a study of OX40 agonist ivuxolimab in advanced cancers. As for the study in general: Dose-escalation cases comprised hepatocellular carcinoma, melanoma, renal cell or head and neck cancer. Notes on the study in general: Fewer expanded clones were found on average in CD4+ than in CD8+ T cells. Relatively little clonal expansion, among the lowest observed, appeared in partial responders at 0.1-3.0 mg/kg.

This clone appeared once. The antigen is not known. CDR1 SGHRS and CDR2 YFSETQ come from the germline V gene. This CDR3 is 14 amino acids long. With 4 bases removed from V and 2 bases from J, the gap between germline ends came to 12 bases. This table comes from immunoSEQ multiplex PCR, and its TCRdb copy is limited to in-frame clones, with some not included. The sample consists of 58,000 or so clones, less than 85% of them appearing once. At cycle 4 day 1, cycle 7 day 1, and baseline, blood was sampled. The sequence was obtained from an adult with an advanced solid tumor such as melanoma, head and neck, liver or kidney cancer. V is TRBV5-1 and J is TRBJ1-1; possible D gene TRBD1, 6 bases. Here the sequenced sample was CD4+ or CD8+ T cells sorted from blood, taken in a trial of the OX40 agonist ivuxolimab. CDR3: CASSQGTANTEAFF. The CDR3 DNA reads as TGCGCCAGCAGCCAGGGGACGGCTAACACTGAAGCTTTCTTT.